This TCR beta chain was recorded in a study of breast tumors, draining lymph nodes, adjacent tissues. Study-level points and caveats: The lymph node origin of tumor T cells was framed as consistent with a hypothesis, not demonstrated. Luminal-like breast cancer showed significantly higher tumor–nontumor repertoire similarity than basal-like.

A remark on this clonotype: Its antigen remains unidentified.

Germline V lookup: CDR1 SGHDN, CDR2 FVKESK. Trimming removed 1 base at V and 7 bases at J, with 8 bases between. CDR3 length equals 13 residues. TCRdb reanalysed the multiplex PCR reads using MiXCR and keeps one entry per CDR3 protein. The sample consists of around 130,000 distinct CDR3 sequences, less than 25% of them appearing once. Samples came from axillary lymph nodes draining the breast cancer. This receptor was identified in a female donor with breast cancer. Some clones in this sample may be carry-over from other donors' samples. The chain recombines TRBV14 with TRBJ2-4; no reliable D call. Sequencing was done on a sample of axillary lymph node tissue. The chain's CDR3 is CASSQVPGNIQYF. CDR3 coding DNA: TGTGCCAGCAGCCAAGTCCCCGGGAACATTCAGTACTTC.